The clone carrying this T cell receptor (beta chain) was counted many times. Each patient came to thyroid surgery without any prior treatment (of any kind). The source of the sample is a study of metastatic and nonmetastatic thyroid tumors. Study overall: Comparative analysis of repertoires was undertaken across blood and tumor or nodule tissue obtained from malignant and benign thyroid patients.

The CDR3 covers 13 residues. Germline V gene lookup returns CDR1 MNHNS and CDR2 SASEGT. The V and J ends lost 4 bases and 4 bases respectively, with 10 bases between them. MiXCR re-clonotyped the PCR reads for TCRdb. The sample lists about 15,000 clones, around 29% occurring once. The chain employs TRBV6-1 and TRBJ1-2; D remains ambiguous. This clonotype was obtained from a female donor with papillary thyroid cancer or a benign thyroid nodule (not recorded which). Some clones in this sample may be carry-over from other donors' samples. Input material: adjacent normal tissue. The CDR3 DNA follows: TGTGCCAGCAGTGTTATGGGTGTCTATGGCTACACCTTC. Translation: CASSVMGVYGYTF.